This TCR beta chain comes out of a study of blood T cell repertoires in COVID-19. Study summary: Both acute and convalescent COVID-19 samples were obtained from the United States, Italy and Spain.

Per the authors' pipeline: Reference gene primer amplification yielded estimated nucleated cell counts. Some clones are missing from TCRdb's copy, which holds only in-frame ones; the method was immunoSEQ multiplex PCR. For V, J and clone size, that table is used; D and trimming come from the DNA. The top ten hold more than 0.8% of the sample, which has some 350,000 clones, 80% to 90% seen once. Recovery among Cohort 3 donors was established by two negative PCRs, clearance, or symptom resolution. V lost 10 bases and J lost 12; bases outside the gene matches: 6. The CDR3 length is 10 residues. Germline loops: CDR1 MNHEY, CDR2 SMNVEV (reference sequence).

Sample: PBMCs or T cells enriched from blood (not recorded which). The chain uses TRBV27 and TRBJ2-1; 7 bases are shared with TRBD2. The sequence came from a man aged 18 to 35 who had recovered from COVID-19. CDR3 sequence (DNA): TGTGCCACTGGGGGGGTAAGGCAGTTCTTC. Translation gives CATGGVRQFF.